This T cell receptor beta chain originates from a study of identical twins. Study outcomes and limitations: Out-of-frame beta sequences exhibited a weaker degree of excess twin sharing.

This clonotype was counted only a few times. The antigen is not known. V shed 0 bases and J 9 bases; nucleotides not matched to a gene: 7. The CDR3 consists of 15 residues. Per the germline V gene, CDR1 is MGHRA and CDR2 is YSYEKL. Using its own MiXCR run on the 5' RACE reads, TCRdb lists one record per CDR3 protein. Of 350,000 to 500,000 distinct CDR3 sequences in the sample, 18% were seen once. The clonotype comes from a man aged 45 to 65 in good health. The chain couples TRBV4-1 to TRBJ2-4, with 8 bases identical to TRBD1. Sequenced: naive T cells sorted from blood. The CDR3 DNA sequence: TGCGCCAGCAGCCAAGATTTGCAGGGGGCTGGCATTCAGTACTTC. This translates into CASSQDLQGAGIQYF.